This T cell receptor beta chain was identified during a study of blood T cell repertoires in COVID-19. Only in-frame clones appear in the TCRdb table, and some are missing; sequencing was by immunoSEQ multiplex PCR. This table holds under 350,000 clones, roughly 89% found once. Comment on this clone: The sample holds other DNA sequences that translate to the same CDR3.

The receptor was isolated from a man aged 50 to 59 with acute or convalescent COVID-19. Sequencing was performed on peripheral blood.

CDR3 nucleotide sequence: TGTGCCAGCTCACCGGACAGGGTTTATGGCTACACCTTC. Translated: CASSPDRVYGYTF. The rearrangement uses TRBV18 and TRBJ1-2, with 8 bases aligning to TRBD1. V shed 3 bases, J shed 5 bases, and the junction held 2 bases outside the gene matches. This CDR3 spans 13 amino acids. Germline lookup yields CDR1 KGHSH and CDR2 LQKENI. The variable domain in full, completed from reference TRBV18 and TRBJ1-2, reads NAGVMQNPRHLVRRRGQEARLRCSPMKGHSHVYWYRQLPEEGLKFMVYLQKENIIDESGMPKERFSAEFPKEGPSILRIQQVVRGDSAAYFCASSPDRVYGYTFGSGTRLTVV.